This is a list of T cell receptor beta chains from one sample in a study of cytomegalovirus exposure and HLA in healthy donors. Sequencing used immunoSEQ multiplex PCR; TCRdb keeps in-frame clones, though not all of them. The data contain approximately 170,000 clones, 70% to 90% of them singletons. Sequenced sample: PBMCs. Receptors originate from a male donor in good health and CMV-seronegative. Each CDR3 is given with its conserved first and last residue. D genes are given only for firm matches. Expanded clones are given a class, and other clones once, few, many or no size at all.

D gene	clone size	V gene	J gene	CDR3 DNA	CDR3 protein
TRBD2	-	TRBV6-1	TRBJ2-5	TGTGCCAGCAGTGGATGGACTAGCGGGGGGTCCCAAGAGACCCAGTACTTC	CASSGWTSGGSQETQYF
-	-	TRBV15	TRBJ1-6	TGTGCCACCAGCCTTAAGAGGCCGAGAGGGAATTCACCCCTCCACTTT	CATSLKRPRGNSPLHF
-	-	TRBV29-1	TRBJ2-1	TGCAGCTCGGCAGGCGTAGGACCCGAGGGGCAGTTCTTC	CSSAGVGPEGQFF
TRBD1	once	TRBV28	TRBJ1-2	TGTGCCATGTCGGACAGGGGCCTCTATGGCTACACCTTC	CAMSDRGLYGYTF
-	-	TRBV6-1	TRBJ1-5	TGTGCCAGCAGTGAACAGGGACTTAGCAATCAGCCCCAGCATTTT	CASSEQGLSNQPQHF
-	-	TRBV15	TRBJ2-2	TGTGCCACCAGCAGAGGGGGGACTTTCACCGGGGAGCTGTTTTTT	CATSRGGTFTGELFF
TRBD1	-	TRBV6-1	TRBJ2-5	TGTGCCAGCAGTGGATCAGGGGGCTCGGAGACCCAGTACTTC	CASSGSGGSETQYF
-	-	TRBV4-2	TRBJ1-5	TGTGCCAGCAGCCAAGGCGGGGAGAACAACCAGCCCCAGCATTTT	CASSQGGENNQPQHF
TRBD1	few	TRBV19	TRBJ1-1	TGTGCCAGTAGGGTTAGGACAGGGGGGACTTTCTTT	CASRVRTGGTFF
TRBD2	-	TRBV7-3	TRBJ2-1	TGTGCCAGCAGTCGTACCGGGACTAGGCGGTCCAATGAGCAGTTCTTC	CASSRTGTRRSNEQFF
-	-	TRBV4-3	TRBJ1-2	TGCGCCAGCAGCCAAGATCGAGGAGTAGAGAGGTACACCTTC	CASSQDRGVERYTF
-	-	TRBV5-1	TRBJ2-3	TGCGCCAGCAGCTTAGTCGGCGGGTCGGCAGATACGCAGTATTTT	CASSLVGGSADTQYF
-	few	TRBV6-1	TRBJ1-1	TGTGCCAGCAGTGAAGTGAAAGGGCTGGGGGGTTTCACTGAAGCTTTCTTT	CASSEVKGLGGFTEAFF
-	-	TRBV4-3	TRBJ1-4	TGCGCCAGCAGCCAAGAACCCAGGCCGAATAATGAAAAACTGTTTTTT	CASSQEPRPNNEKLFF
-	few	TRBV6-5	TRBJ2-5	TGTGCCAGCAGCCAGACAACCGTCCCCGGCGAGACCCAGTACTTC	CASSQTTVPGETQYF
TRBD1	-	TRBV27	TRBJ1-6	TGTGCCAGCAGTCCCGGACAGGTGCCAAATTCACCCCTCCACTTT	CASSPGQVPNSPLHF
-	-	TRBV4-2	TRBJ1-2	TGTGCCAGCAGCCAAGATCAGGAAGGGGTGGGTGGCTACACCTTC	CASSQDQEGVGGYTF
-	-	TRBV28	TRBJ2-7	TGTGCCAGCATCCCAGGTACACGGGGGACCTCCTACGAGCAGTACTTC	CASIPGTRGTSYEQYF
-	-	TRBV7-9	TRBJ2-3	TGTGCCAGCAGCTCGAGCCGCCCGCAGCAGGAATCTAGCACAGATACGCAGTATTTT	CASSSSRPQQESSTDTQYF
-	-	TRBV28	TRBJ1-1	TGTGCCAGCAGTTCTATTAACACTGAAGCTTTCTTT	CASSSINTEAFF
TRBD1	-	TRBV15	TRBJ1-2	TGTGCCACCAGCAGAGAACCGGGACAGCCCCTAGGGGGCTACACCTTC	CATSREPGQPLGGYTF
TRBD1	-	TRBV19	TRBJ1-4	TGTGCCAGTAGTACCCCGGACAGGGGGGAATATTGGATTGAAAAACTGTTTTTT	CASSTPDRGEYWIEKLFF
-	-	TRBV19	TRBJ2-2	TGTGCCAGTAGTATCCCCCTTGGGGGGGCAAACACCGGGGAGCTGTTTTTT	CASSIPLGGANTGELFF
-	-	TRBV29-1	TRBJ1-4	TGCAGCGTTTCCAACCAGGTTCCTCGGGGTGAAAAACTGTTTTTT	CSVSNQVPRGEKLFF
TRBD2	-	TRBV11-2	TRBJ2-1	TGTGCCAGCAGCTCCCGGGGTAGCGGGAGGTTCAATGAGCAGTTCTTC	CASSSRGSGRFNEQFF
-	once	TRBV6-1	TRBJ2-7	TGTGCCAGCTGCCGGGAGAATCTTAGGGAGCAGTACTTC	CASCRENLREQYF
TRBD2	-	TRBV2	TRBJ2-3	TGTGCCAGCAGGGGACTGGGACTAGCGGGGAGAGATACGCAGTATTTT	CASRGLGLAGRDTQYF
TRBD1	-	TRBV6-5	TRBJ2-7	TGTGCCAGCAGTCCGGGACAGGGGCCGGGAGAGCAGTACTTC	CASSPGQGPGEQYF
-	-	TRBV28	TRBJ2-7	TGTGCCAGCAGTTTGGGGCATCCCTACGAGCAGTACTTC	CASSLGHPYEQYF
TRBD1	once	TRBV6-1	TRBJ1-2	TGTGCCAGCAGTGAGGGGTTGGCCCGGACAGGGGGATATGGCTACACCTTC	CASSEGLARTGGYGYTF
-	-	TRBV4-1	TRBJ1-6	TGCGCCAGCAGCCAAGTGATTAGCTCCTATAATTCACCCCTCCACTTT	CASSQVISSYNSPLHF
TRBD1	once	TRBV7-9	TRBJ1-2	TGTGCCAGCAGCTTTCCTCAGGGGGCCGGGTATGGCTACACCTTC	CASSFPQGAGYGYTF
TRBD1	-	TRBV15	TRBJ2-7	TGTGCCACCAGCCGCCCCGGGACAGGATCCTACGAGCAGTACTTC	CATSRPGTGSYEQYF
TRBD1	once	TRBV5-4	TRBJ2-3	TGTGCCAGCAGCAAGGGGACAGCGAGCAGCACAGATACGCAGTATTTT	CASSKGTASSTDTQYF
TRBD2	-	TRBV13	TRBJ2-1	TGTGCCAGCAGCCTTAGCGGGATCTCCTACAATGAGCAGTTCTTC	CASSLSGISYNEQFF
-	-	TRBV21-1	TRBJ2-5	TGTGCCAGCAGCAAAGGCCGTTCTAGCGGGAGGGAGCAAGAGACCCAGTACTTC	CASSKGRSSGREQETQYF
TRBD2	-	TRBV19	TRBJ2-7	TGTGCCAGTAGAATCGCGGGGGGCGCCTACGAGCAGTACTTC	CASRIAGGAYEQYF
TRBD2	once	TRBV7-9	TRBJ2-3	TGTGCCAGCAGCTTCAAGCGGGGGGGCACAGATACGCAGTATTTT	CASSFKRGGTDTQYF
TRBD1	-	TRBV10-2	TRBJ2-7	TGCGCCAGCAGTGGACACGGGACAGGGCGATCCTACGAGCAGTACTTC	CASSGHGTGRSYEQYF
-	once	TRBV9	TRBJ1-5	TGTGCCAGCAGCGTAGACGGTAGCAATCAGCCCCAGCATTTT	CASSVDGSNQPQHF
TRBD2	-	TRBV30	TRBJ2-7	TGTGCCTGGAGCCGGGGGGGGTCTATATACGAGCAGTACTTC	CAWSRGGSIYEQYF
TRBD1	-	TRBV5-1	TRBJ2-3	TGCGCCAGCAGCCGGGACAGGGCGTCAGATACGCAGTATTTT	CASSRDRASDTQYF
TRBD2	-	TRBV7-9	TRBJ2-7	TGTGCCAGCAGCGGGACCGGGGGGAGGGAGCCTTGGGAGCAGTACTTC	CASSGTGGREPWEQYF
-	-	TRBV18	TRBJ2-5	TGTGCCAGCTCACCTCCCGTGGGCGCGGAGACCCAGTACTTC	CASSPPVGAETQYF
-	-	TRBV11-2	TRBJ2-5	TGTGCCAGCAGCTTAGTCGGGATGTACCAAGAGACCCAGTACTTC	CASSLVGMYQETQYF
-	-	TRBV6-5	TRBJ1-2	TGTGCCAGCAAAATGGACACTAACTATGGCTACACCTTC	CASKMDTNYGYTF
TRBD2	-	TRBV7-3	TRBJ2-2	TGTGCCAGCAGCCCCTCAGTGGGACTAGCGGGTATTCGCGGGGAGCTGTTTTTT	CASSPSVGLAGIRGELFF
TRBD2	-	TRBV28	TRBJ2-3	TGTGCCAGCAGCCGCCCCGGACTAGCGGGAGAAATCGGGGGCTACGATACGCAGTATTTT	CASSRPGLAGEIGGYDTQYF
-	-	TRBV7-2	TRBJ2-5	TGTGCCAGCAGCTTAAGCGTCGGACAAGGACAAGAGACCCAGTACTTC	CASSLSVGQGQETQYF
-	-	TRBV19	TRBJ1-1	TGTGCCAGTAGTATAGATGGCAGGGGCATTTACACTGAAGCTTTCTTT	CASSIDGRGIYTEAFF
TRBD2	-	TRBV15	TRBJ2-1	TGTGCCACCAGCAGAACTCGGGGGCGGGGGGGGGATGAGCAGTTCTTC	CATSRTRGRGGDEQFF